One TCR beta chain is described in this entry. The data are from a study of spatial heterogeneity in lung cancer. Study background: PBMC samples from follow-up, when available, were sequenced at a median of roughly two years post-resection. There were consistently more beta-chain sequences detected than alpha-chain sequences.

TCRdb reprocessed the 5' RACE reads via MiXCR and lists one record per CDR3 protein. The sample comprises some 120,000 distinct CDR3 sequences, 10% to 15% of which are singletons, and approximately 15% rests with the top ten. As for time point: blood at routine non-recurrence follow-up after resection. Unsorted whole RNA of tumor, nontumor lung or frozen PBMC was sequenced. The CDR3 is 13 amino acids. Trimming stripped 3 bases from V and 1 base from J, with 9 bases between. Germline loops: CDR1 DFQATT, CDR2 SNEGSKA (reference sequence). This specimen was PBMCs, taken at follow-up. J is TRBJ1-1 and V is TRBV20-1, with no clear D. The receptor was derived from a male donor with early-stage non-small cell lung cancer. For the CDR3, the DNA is TGCAGTGCTAGTGATCGGGGGAACACTGAAGCTTTCTTT. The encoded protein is CSASDRGNTEAFF.